What follows are 19 T cell receptor beta chains derived from one specimen sequenced in a study of T cells in Graves' hyperthyroidism and ophthalmopathy. Amplified TCR beta CDR3 regions derived from RNA transcripts. The study used the HTBI primer set for a first-round RT-PCR of the TCR CDR3. TCRdb processed the multiplex PCR reads anew with MiXCR; each CDR3 protein has one entry. The data show over 700,000 distinct CDR3 sequences, 35% seen once. Sequencing was done on a sample of blood. The receptors come from a woman in her thirties or forties with Graves' hyperthyroidism.

As for this clonotype: A read error may be the cause here, since a much bigger clone is one base away. No conserved phenylalanine or tryptophan ends this CDR3, so it is likely a read error. The chain links TRBV7-8 to TRBJ1-1; D not certain. Germline loops: CDR1 SGHVS, CDR2 FQNEAQ. This CDR3 comprises 15 residues. Trimming took 4 bases from V and 4 from J, leaving 16 bases between them. CDR3 coding DNA: TGTGCCAGCAGCTCTTCGCCTCGGCTGGGCACTGAAGCTTTCCTT. Amino acid sequence: CASSSSPRLGTEAFL.

The rearrangement uses TRBV7-9 and TRBJ1-5; 7 bases are shared with TRBD1. V lost 2 bases and J lost 6; bases outside the gene matches: 10. This CDR3 spans 16 amino acids. Germline-derived CDR1 and CDR2 are SEHNR and FQNEAQ (reference sequence). This CDR3 is CASSLWTGQAFQPQHF. CDR3 coding DNA: TGTGCCAGCAGCTTATGGACAGGACAGGCTTTTCAGCCCCAGCATTTT.

The V and J genes are TRBV6-5 and TRBJ2-7; D is unresolved. V lost 3 bases, J lost 1 base, and 7 bases lay in between. Germline V gives CDR1 MNHEY, CDR2 SVGAGI. The length of the CDR3 is 13 residues. The CDR3, as DNA: TGTGCCAGCAGTTATGGCAAATCCTACGAGCAGTACTTC. This gives the protein CASSYGKSYEQYF.

In this sample, this clonotype turned up many times. The chain joins TRBV7-9 to TRBJ1-1, with 8 bases identical to TRBD1. This CDR3 region has 15 residues. The V gene's germline CDR1 is SEHNR and CDR2 FQNEAQ (reference sequence). With 1 base clipped from V and 7 bases from J, the junction kept 8 bases outside the gene matches. The CDR3, as DNA: TGTGCCAGCAGCTTAGAGGAGGGACAGGTCCGTGAAGCTTTCTTT. Amino acid sequence: CASSLEEGQVREAFF.

This clonotype has just a few counts. The chain carries TRBV4-3 and TRBJ2-2; D uncertain. V lost 0 bases to trimming and J lost 1 base, with 9 bases between them. There are 16 residues in the CDR3. Germline V gene sequence: CDR1 LGHNA, CDR2 YSLEER. The CDR3 DNA reads as TGCGCCAGCAGCCAAGAAGGCCTTATGAACACCGGGGAGCTGTTTTTT. It yields the protein CASSQEGLMNTGELFF.

Many counts were recorded for this clonotype. The chain employs TRBV7-9 and TRBJ1-1, with unresolved D. Germline loops: CDR1 SEHNR, CDR2 FQNEAQ (reference sequence). Trimming took 4 bases from V and 7 from J, leaving 16 bases between them. This CDR3 contains 14 residues. The CDR3 DNA is TGTGCCAGCAGCTCCTATGATGGAGGGCTTGAAGCTTTCTTT. It codes for CASSSYDGGLEAFF.

At least ten counts were recorded for this clonotype. V is TRBV7-9 and J is TRBJ2-7, with 9 nucleotides matching TRBD1. The CDR3 runs to 16 residues. Per the germline V gene, CDR1 is SEHNR and CDR2 is FQNEAQ (reference sequence). V trimming: 1 base; J trimming: 5 bases; junction bases outside the gene matches: 9. CDR3 DNA: TGTGCCAGCAGCTTAGGGCCCCGGACAGGGGACGACGAGCAGTACTTC. Its translation is CASSLGPRTGDDEQYF.

As for this clonotype: A much more abundant neighbour one base away suggests this may be a read error. The chain is built from TRBV13 and TRBJ2-7; D is undetermined. The length of the CDR3 is 15 residues. In germline, CDR1 is PRHDT, CDR2 FYEKMQ (reference sequence). V was clipped by 5 bases and J by 0 bases, with 14 bases between them. The CDR3 here is CASSQSGATSYEQYF. DNA for the CDR3: TGTGCCAGCAGCCAGTCTGGCGCGACCTCCTACGAGCAGTACTTC.

The rearrangement links TRBV20-1 to TRBJ1-4; 11 bases agree with TRBD1. V trimming: 4 bases; J trimming: 12 bases; junction bases outside the gene matches: 10. The CDR3 loop spans 14 amino acids. Germline V lookup: CDR1 DFQATT, CDR2 SNEGSKA (reference sequence). CDR3 sequence: CSATGTGGIPELFF. The CDR3 nucleotides are TGCAGTGCTACCGGGACAGGGGGGATCCCGGAACTGTTTTTT.

The chain employs TRBV5-1 and TRBJ1-3, with a tentative D call TRBD1 (5 bases). V lost 0 bases, J lost 2 bases, and 9 bases lay in between. The CDR3 is 15 amino acids. Germline CDR1 SGHRS, CDR2 YFSETQ. The CDR3, as DNA: TGCGCCAGCAGCTTGGCGGGGACTCCTGGAAACACCATATATTTT. This codes for CASSLAGTPGNTIYF.

This clonotype was counted many times. The chain links TRBV20-1 to TRBJ1-2, with unresolved D. V was cut by 0 bases and J by 6 bases, with 5 bases left in between. This CDR3 contains 11 residues. CDR1 and CDR2 (germline): DFQATT, SNEGSKA (reference sequence). In DNA, the CDR3 is TGCAGTGCTAGAGATCCCAATGGCTACACCTTC. Translation gives CSARDPNGYTF.

A single count supports this clonotype. The V and J genes are TRBV2 and TRBJ2-5; D tentatively reads TRBD1 or TRBD2 (6 bases each). The CDR3 covers 16 residues. Germline-derived CDR1 and CDR2 are SNHLY and FYNNEI. V lost 7 bases, J lost 0 bases, and 18 bases lay in between. This CDR3 is CASIRGTDSYQETQYF. In nucleotides, the CDR3 is TGTGCCAGCATAAGGGGGACTGATTCGTACCAAGAGACCCAGTACTTC. Full variable domain (outside the CDR3, taken from reference TRBV2 and TRBJ2-5): EPEVTQTPSHQVTQMGQEVILRCVPISNHLYFYWYRQILGQKVEFLVSFYNNEISEKSEIFDDQFSVERPDGSNFTLKIRSTKLEDSAMYFCASIRGTDSYQETQYFGPGTRLLVL.

This clonotype has only a few counts. This clone may be a read error of a much larger clone one base away. The chain combines TRBV2 with TRBJ1-1, with D unclear. The germline V gene encodes CDR1 SNHLY and CDR2 FYNNEI. Trimming cost V 3 bases and J 3 bases, with 14 bases left between them. The CDR3 is made up of 15 amino acids. The CDR3 here is CASSEGWGVDTEAFF. The CDR3 DNA sequence: TGTGCCAGCAGTGAGGGGTGGGGTGTGGACACTGAAGCTTTCTTT.

The chain joins TRBV6-5 to TRBJ1-5; D not resolved. The ends were cut back, 6 bases at V and 1 base at J, with 10 bases in the middle. Germline V gene sequence: CDR1 MNHEY, CDR2 SVGAGI. This CDR3 has 14 amino acids. The CDR3 region is CASRPGLSNQPQHF. The CDR3 coding sequence is TGTGCCAGCAGGCCCGGACTGAGCAATCAGCCCCAGCATTTT.

This clonotype was observed at least ten times. The chain couples TRBV2 to TRBJ2-7, with 7 bases identical to TRBD1. Germline lookup yields CDR1 SNHLY and CDR2 FYNNEI. The CDR3 is 12 amino acids. Trimming took 6 bases from V and 9 from J; bases not matched to a gene: 8. The CDR3 nucleotides are TGTGCCAGCAGCGAACCCTACAGGGGGCAGTACTTC. This sequence encodes CASSEPYRGQYF. Filled out from reference TRBV2 and TRBJ2-7, the complete variable domain reads EPEVTQTPSHQVTQMGQEVILRCVPISNHLYFYWYRQILGQKVEFLVSFYNNEISEKSEIFDDQFSVERPDGSNFTLKIRSTKLEDSAMYFCASSEPYRGQYFGPGTRLTVT.

This clonotype was observed at least ten times. V and J are TRBV7-8 and TRBJ1-1; D is unclear. Germline assignment: CDR1 SGHVS and CDR2 FQNEAQ. The V end was cut by 1 base, the J end by 4 bases, with 13 bases between. The CDR3 covers 15 residues. The CDR3 bases are TGTGCCAGCAGCTTAGGGGCGACACTCGGCACTGAAGCTTTCTTT. Translated, it gives CASSLGATLGTEAFF.

The V and J genes are TRBV7-2 and TRBJ1-5; 10 bases fit TRBD1. The CDR3 is 17 residues long. Germline V gene lookup returns CDR1 SGHTA and CDR2 FQGNSA. V lost 3 bases to trimming and J lost 2 bases; unmatched junction nucleotides: 7. The CDR3 coding sequence is TGTGCCAGCAGCTTGTCCGGACAGGGGGTCTGCAATCAGCCCCAGCATTTT. Translation gives CASSLSGQGVCNQPQHF.

This clonotype appeared many times. The chain joins TRBV19 to TRBJ1-2; D gene ambiguous. V lost 5 bases and J lost 5, with 18 bases in between. In germline, CDR1 is LNHDA, CDR2 SQIVND (reference sequence). The CDR3 length is 15 residues. The chain's CDR3 is CASSATVGNEYGYTF. CDR3 nucleotide sequence: TGTGCCAGTAGTGCCACTGTGGGCAACGAGTATGGCTACACCTTC.

The rearrangement joins TRBV7-8 to TRBJ1-3; 10 bases map to TRBD1. Germline V CDR1 and CDR2: SGHVS, FQNEAQ. Trimming cost V 10 bases and J 0 bases; bases outside gene matches: 12. This CDR3 spans 17 amino acids. CDR3 in amino acids: CATKPGTGAFSGNTIYF. CDR3 in DNA: TGTGCCACCAAACCCGGGACAGGGGCCTTCTCTGGAAACACCATATATTTT.